The entry that follows covers one TCR beta chain sequence. The sample originates from a study of blood T cell repertoires in COVID-19. Across the study: Acute and convalescent COVID-19 specimens originated in the United States, Italy and Spain.

Methods used by the authors: Using reference gene primer amplification, nucleated cell counts were estimated. Assay used: immunoSEQ multiplex PCR; TCRdb lists only in-frame clones, some missing. Clone size and the V and J calls come from that table; the DNA yielded D and trimming. Of around 210,000 clones in the sample, approximately 80% are singletons; the top ten hold about 8.3%. The receptor comes from a woman of 80 years or more with COVID-19, enrolled during active disease. Sequenced input: peripheral blood.

DNA of the CDR3: TGTGCCAGCAGCTTAGTTCAGATGCCCAATGAGCAGTTCTTC. This sequence encodes CASSLVQMPNEQFF. The genes are TRBV11-2 and TRBJ2-1; no clear D gene. Germline V CDR1 and CDR2: SGHAT, FQNNGV. The CDR3 is 14 residues long. Trimming stripped 1 base from V and 6 bases from J, with 10 bases between.